Listed below are T cell receptor beta chains from one sample, sequenced in a study of radiation and T cells in renal cell carcinoma. Profiling relied on immunoSEQ multiplex PCR, and the TCRdb table lists in-frame clones only, not all of them. The repertoire holds 100,000 to 150,000 clones, with roughly four fifths as singletons. Source: blood, taken from a patient whose treatment included radiotherapy and nephrectomy. All receptors come from a man aged 45-65 years with renal cell carcinoma. The CDR3 runs from the conserved cysteine through the conserved F or W. D genes are given only for firm matches. Expanded clones get a size class; other rows say once, few or many, or leave the size out.

NA	15	NA	TRBJ1-1	TRBV6-5	CASSYSSVSALKAFF	TGTGCCAGCAGTTACTCATCGGTCTCCGCTCTTAAAGCTTTCTTT
NA	16	TRBD1	TRBJ2-7	TRBV4-2	CASSRPGTGGVYEQYF	TGTGCCAGCAGCCGGCCCGGGACAGGGGGCGTCTACGAGCAGTACTTC
few	15	NA	TRBJ1-1	TRBV6-5	CASSYWEGKNTEAFF	TGTGCCAGCAGTTACTGGGAGGGGAAGAACACTGAAGCTTTCTTT
NA	14	NA	TRBJ1-2	TRBV7-2	CASSPNRESYGYTF	TGTGCCAGCAGCCCTAACAGGGAAAGCTATGGCTACACCTTC
NA	12	NA	TRBJ2-1	TRBV10-3	CAILGGSNEQFF	TGTGCCATACTGGGGGGCTCCAATGAGCAGTTCTTC
NA	18	NA	TRBJ1-3	TRBV18	CASSPPRAGVISGNTIYF	TGTGCCAGCTCACCACCCAGGGCAGGGGTCATCTCTGGAAACACCATATATTTT
few	13	NA	TRBJ2-1	TRBV7-9	CASSLAPAGEQFF	TGTGCCAGCAGCTTAGCGCCGGCGGGGGAGCAGTTCTTC
NA	15	NA	TRBJ2-7	TRBV27	CASSLTGISSYEQYF	TGTGCCAGCAGTTTGACAGGAATATCATCCTACGAGCAGTACTTC
NA	14	NA	TRBJ2-1	TRBV7-2	CASSLNQGINEQFF	TGTGCCAGCAGCTTAAATCAGGGGATCAATGAGCAGTTCTTC
NA	13	TRBD1	TRBJ1-1	TRBV5-1	CASSIQGAAEAFF	TGCGCCAGCAGCATACAGGGGGCCGCTGAAGCTTTCTTT
NA	15	TRBD2	TRBJ2-4	TRBV2	CASSVGLAGENIQYF	TGTGCCAGCAGTGTAGGACTAGCGGGGGAGAACATTCAGTACTTC
NA	14	NA	TRBJ2-4	TRBV18	CASSPPAIFDIQYF	TGTGCCAGCTCACCACCGGCTATTTTCGACATTCAGTACTTC
NA	14	NA	TRBJ2-5	TRBV6-6	CASSYLGPQETQYF	TGTGCCAGCAGTTACTTGGGACCCCAAGAGACCCAGTACTTC
NA	11	NA	TRBJ1-1	TRBV18	CASSVDTEAFF	TGTGCCAGCTCAGTTGACACTGAAGCTTTCTTT
NA	16	TRBD2	TRBJ2-1	TRBV11-3	CASSPNFGTSNNEQFF	TGTGCCAGCAGCCCCAACTTCGGGACTAGCAACAATGAGCAGTTCTTC
NA	13	NA	TRBJ1-2	TRBV5-1	CASSGDGGMGYTF	TGCGCCAGCAGCGGGGACGGCGGTATGGGCTACACCTTC
NA	17	TRBD2	TRBJ2-5	TRBV4-3	CASSQDVLAKAQETQYF	TGCGCCAGCAGCCAAGATGTACTAGCGAAGGCGCAAGAGACCCAGTACTTC
NA	16	NA	TRBJ2-4	TRBV6-6	CASSSQGSASKNIQYF	TGTGCCAGCAGTAGCCAGGGATCCGCCTCCAAAAACATTCAGTACTTC
NA	17	TRBD2	TRBJ2-3	TRBV27	CASSPVLLLARGDTQYF	TGTGCCAGCAGTCCTGTCCTACTACTAGCGCGGGGAGATACGCAGTATTTT
NA	16	TRBD1	TRBJ1-2	TRBV6-1	CASSERTGGVSYGYTF	TGTGCCAGCAGTGAGAGGACAGGTGGGGTAAGCTATGGCTACACCTTC
NA	16	TRBD2	TRBJ2-7	TRBV19	CASSHGGLAGSYEQYF	TGTGCCAGTAGCCATGGGGGGCTAGCGGGCTCCTACGAGCAGTACTTC
NA	16	TRBD1	TRBJ1-4	TRBV9	CASSVAPTGGDEKLFF	TGTGCCAGCAGCGTAGCCCCGACAGGGGGCGATGAAAAACTGTTTTTT
NA	14	TRBD1	TRBJ2-1	TRBV19	CASSINRDSNEQFF	TGTGCCAGTAGTATCAACCGGGACAGCAATGAGCAGTTCTTC
NA	15	NA	TRBJ2-3	TRBV5-1	CASSSSPVSADTQYF	TGCGCCAGCAGCTCCTCCCCGGTGAGTGCCGATACGCAGTATTTT
NA	16	NA	TRBJ2-1	TRBV9	CASSVGGRTLDNEQFF	TGTGCCAGCAGCGTCGGGGGTAGGACGCTCGACAATGAGCAGTTCTTC
NA	15	NA	TRBJ1-2	TRBV30	CAWSGTREQVYGYTF	TGTGCCTGGAGTGGGACTCGGGAGCAGGTCTATGGCTACACCTTC
NA	14	TRBD1	TRBJ2-7	TRBV5-1	CASSSVAGGSEQYF	TGCGCCAGCAGCTCAGTAGCAGGGGGCAGCGAGCAGTACTTC
NA	15	NA	TRBJ2-7	TRBV4-2	CASSQDLTAVYEQYF	TGTGCCAGCAGCCAAGATCTAACAGCTGTCTACGAGCAGTACTTC
NA	15	TRBD2	TRBJ2-5	TRBV19	CASSIGRGGLETQYF	TGTGCCAGTAGTATTGGTCGGGGGGGCCTGGAGACCCAGTACTTC
NA	15	TRBD2	TRBJ2-7	TRBV6-5	CASRGLAGGNYEQYF	TGTGCCAGCAGAGGACTAGCGGGGGGCAACTACGAGCAGTACTTC
NA	14	NA	TRBJ2-7	TRBV7-2	CASSLQGLSYEQYF	TGTGCCAGCAGCTTACAGGGTCTCTCTTACGAGCAGTACTTC
NA	13	NA	TRBJ2-3	TRBV28	CASSLQATDTQYF	TGTGCCAGCAGCCTCCAGGCCACAGATACGCAGTATTTT
NA	14	TRBD1	TRBJ2-3	TRBV27	CASSPGTATDTQYF	TGTGCCAGCAGTCCTGGGACAGCCACAGATACGCAGTATTTT